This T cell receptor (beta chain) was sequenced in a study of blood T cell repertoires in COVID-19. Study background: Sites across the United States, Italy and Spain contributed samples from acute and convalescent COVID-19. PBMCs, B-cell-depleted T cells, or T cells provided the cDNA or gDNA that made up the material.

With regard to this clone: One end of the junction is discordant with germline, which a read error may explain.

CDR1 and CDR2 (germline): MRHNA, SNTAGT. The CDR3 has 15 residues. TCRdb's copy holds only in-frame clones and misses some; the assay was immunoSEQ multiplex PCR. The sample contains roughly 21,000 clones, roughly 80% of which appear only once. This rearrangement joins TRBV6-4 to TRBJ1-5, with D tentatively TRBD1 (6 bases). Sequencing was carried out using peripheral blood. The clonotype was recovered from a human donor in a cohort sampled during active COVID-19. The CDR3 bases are TGTGCCAGCCGTGATGAAACAGGGCTGGGTTCAGCCCAGCATTTT. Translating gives CASRDETGLGSAQHF.